This paragraph covers one T cell receptor beta chain sequence. The data were taken from a study of identical twins. Trimming removed 3 bases from V and 0 bases from J; junction bases left unmatched: 2. This CDR3 has 15 amino acids. Germline assignment: CDR1 SGHRS and CDR2 YFSETQ. Carrying unique molecular identifiers, the cDNA also gained a universal primer site through template switching. TCRdb reprocessed the 5' RACE reads via MiXCR and lists one record per CDR3 protein. Counted here are about 530,000 distinct CDR3 sequences, roughly 15% occurring once; the ten biggest clones make up 0.44%. The sample was also linked to a second study, of yellow fever vaccine responses in identical twins.

This sequence was found in a woman aged 18-29 years in good health. The chain joins TRBV5-1 to TRBJ2-1; the match to TRBD2 covers 8 bases. Sample: CD4+ T cells sorted from blood. CDR3 coding DNA: TGCGCCAGCAGCTATAGCGGGAACTCCTACAATGAGCAGTTCTTC. Translation gives CASSYSGNSYNEQFF. The full variable domain, its missing parts supplied by reference TRBV5-1 and TRBJ2-1, is KAGVTQTPRYLIKTRGQQVTLSCSPISGHRSVSWYQQTPGQGLQFLFEYFSETQRNKGNFPGRFSGRQFSNSRSEMNVSTLELGDSALYLCASSYSGNSYNEQFFGPGTRLTVL.